Listed here are 20 T cell receptor beta chains from one sample, sequenced in a study of OX40 agonist ivuxolimab in advanced cancers. The library was made by the immunoSEQ multiplex PCR assay. TCRdb took this table from immuneACCESS and kept in-frame rearrangements with V and J called. Such tables lack part of the clones; where checked against another copy, unresolved V genes explain under half of the gap, and the rest is unexplained. For this sample there are about 29,000 clones; roughly four fifths appear just once. Clones ranked in the top ten supply around 32% of the sample. This sample comprised CD4+ or CD8+ T cells sorted from blood, obtained in a trial of the OX40 agonist ivuxolimab. The receptors were sampled from an adult with an advanced solid tumor such as melanoma, head and neck, liver or kidney cancer.

This chain links TRBV28 with TRBJ2-7; possibly TRBD1 for D (6 bases). In germline, CDR1 is MDHEN, CDR2 SYDVKM. This CDR3 is 14 amino acids long. Between the trimmed V and J ends, which lost 2 bases and 2 bases, there was a span of 10 bases. CDR3 sequence: CASSLPTGTYEQYF. Written as DNA, the CDR3 is TGTGCCAGCAGTTTACCCACAGGGACCTACGAGCAGTACTTC.

The V and J genes are TRBV11-3 and TRBJ2-4, with 9 bases lining up with TRBD1. The CDR3 contains 15 residues. V shed 5 bases and J 8 bases; nucleotides not matched to a gene: 10. Germline CDR1 reads SGHNT; CDR2 reads YENEEA. This chain's CDR3 is CASSLTGTGTDIQYF. CDR3 DNA: TGTGCCAGCAGCCTTACCGGGACAGGGACCGACATTCAGTACTTC.

This rearrangement joins TRBV27 to TRBJ2-3; 7 bases align to TRBD1. Unmatched junction bases numbered 5, after V lost 5 bases and J lost 0 bases. CDR3 length equals 15 residues. Germline lookup yields CDR1 MNHEY and CDR2 SMNVEV (reference sequence). The DNA of the CDR3 is TGTGCCAGCAGTCGTGGGACAGTTAGCACAGATACGCAGTATTTT. This gives the protein CASSRGTVSTDTQYF.

This clone turned up a few times. The V gene is TRBV6-5, the J gene TRBJ1-2; maybe TRBD1 (5 bases). CDR1 and CDR2 (germline): MNHEY, SVGAGI. Trimming pared 0 bases from V and 3 bases from J, leaving 11 bases between. This CDR3 is 15 amino acids long. CDR3 nucleotides: TGTGCCAGCAGTTACTCTGGTCAGGGTCACTATGGCTACACCTTC. Translated: CASSYSGQGHYGYTF.

V is TRBV19 and J is TRBJ1-2; D remains unclear. The CDR3 extends over 13 amino acids. The V and J ends lost 5 bases and 3 bases respectively, with 10 bases between them. Germline CDR1 and CDR2: LNHDA and SQIVND (reference sequence). The CDR3 DNA sequence: TGTGCCAGTAGTTCCGGGTCATACTATGGCTACACCTTC. Encoded protein: CASSSGSYYGYTF. The whole variable domain, remainder taken from reference TRBV19 and TRBJ1-2, is DGGITQSPKYLFRKEGQNVTLSCEQNLNHDAMYWYRQDPGQGLRLIYYSQIVNDFQKGDIAEGYSVSREKKESFPLTVTSAQKNPTAFYLCASSSGSYYGYTFGSGTRLTVV.

The CDR3 bases are TGTGCCAGCAGCTTGACTAGCCATAACACCGGGGAGCTGTTTTTT. Translation gives CASSLTSHNTGELFF. The chain has TRBV7-9 and TRBJ2-2; TRBD2 aligns across 7 bases. Losses at the gene ends were 3 bases for V and 2 bases for J; bases not matched to a gene: 3. Germline CDR1 SEHNR, CDR2 FQNEAQ (reference sequence). The CDR3 consists of 15 residues.

The V call is TRBV29-1, the J call TRBJ1-2; possible D gene TRBD1, 5 bases. Trimming removed 6 bases from V and 2 bases from J, with 13 bases in between. This CDR3 spans 13 amino acids. The germline CDR1 and CDR2 sequences are SQVTM and ANQGSEA. CDR3 in DNA: TGCAGCGTGCTCCCGGGGGGGAACTATGGCTACACCTTC. Its protein is CSVLPGGNYGYTF. Using reference TRBV29-1 and TRBJ1-2 for the parts outside the CDR3, the full variable domain is SAVISQKPSRDICQRGTSLTIQCQVDSQVTMMFWYRQQPGQSLTLIATANQGSEATYESGFVIDKFPISRPNLTFSTLTVSNMSPEDSSIYLCSVLPGGNYGYTFGSGTRLTVV.

The chain is built from TRBV28 and TRBJ2-1, with TRBD1 as a possible D gene (6 bases). This CDR3 has 14 residues. Trimming cost V 6 bases and J 7 bases, with 16 bases left between them. CDR1 is MDHEN, CDR2 SYDVKM, per germline. CDR3 protein: CASSISRGGNEQFF. The CDR3 DNA sequence: TGTGCCAGCAGCATTTCCAGAGGGGGTAATGAGCAGTTCTTC.

The genes are TRBV9 and TRBJ2-2; D is perhaps TRBD1 or TRBD2 (7 bases each). Trimming cost V 0 bases and J 1 base, with 28 bases left between them. Germline V gives CDR1 SGDLS, CDR2 YYNGEE. The CDR3 has 22 amino acids. DNA for the CDR3: TGTGCCAGCAGCGTAGCTACTCTGACAGGGTCTGAGCGGGAAGTGAACACCGGGGAGCTGTTTTTT. Translated, it gives CASSVATLTGSEREVNTGELFF.

The gene calls are TRBV9 and TRBJ2-2; perhaps TRBD2 as D (5 bases). Per the germline V gene, CDR1 is SGDLS and CDR2 is YYNGEE. The V and J ends lost 4 bases and 2 bases respectively, with 18 bases between them. This CDR3 comprises 17 residues. CDR3 loop: CASSSTGVRYNTGELFF. The CDR3 DNA reads TGTGCCAGCAGCTCCACCGGGGTCCGATATAACACCGGGGAGCTGTTTTTT.

This rearrangement joins TRBV27 to TRBJ2-7; D not resolved. Trimming pared 3 bases from V and 4 bases from J, leaving 10 bases between. Looked up from germline, CDR1 is MNHEY and CDR2 is SMNVEV (reference sequence). The CDR3 is made up of 13 amino acids. CDR3: CASSFFKNYEQYF. The DNA of the CDR3 is TGTGCCAGCAGTTTTTTCAAGAATTACGAGCAGTACTTC.

The J gene is TRBJ1-2, the V gene TRBV6-6; 8 bases line up with TRBD1. With 0 bases clipped from V and 3 bases from J, the junction kept 6 bases outside the gene matches. Germline CDR1 is MNHNY and CDR2 is SVGAGI (reference sequence). There are 16 residues in the CDR3. CDR3 nucleotides: TGTGCCAGCAGTTACTCCGGGGGACAGGAAGACTATGGCTACACCTTC. This translates into CASSYSGGQEDYGYTF.

This chain links TRBV15 with TRBJ2-1, with D hard to call. The V end lost 5 bases, the J end lost 5 bases, and 13 bases lay between the germline ends. There are 14 residues in the CDR3. Germline V lookup: CDR1 LNHNV, CDR2 YYDKDF (reference sequence). CDR3 sequence (DNA): TGTGCCACCAGCCGAATGCTTGGGGACAATGAGCAGTTCTTC. Protein product: CATSRMLGDNEQFF.

The gene calls are TRBV19 and TRBJ2-7; 8 bases match TRBD1. The ends lost 4 bases at V and 3 bases at J; junction bases unmatched: 2. The germline gives CDR1 LNHDA, CDR2 SQIVND (reference sequence). This CDR3 has 13 residues. CDR3 loop: CASSRQGRYEQYF. The CDR3 DNA follows: TGTGCCAGTAGTAGACAGGGGCGCTACGAGCAGTACTTC.

The chain combines TRBV6-1 with TRBJ2-7; tentatively, D is TRBD2 (5 bases). The CDR3 loop spans 14 amino acids. Germline CDR1 is MNHNS and CDR2 is SASEGT. V was pared by 2 bases and J by 1 base, with 9 bases between. The CDR3 protein is CASSELGGSYEQYF. CDR3 DNA sequence: TGTGCCAGCAGTGAATTGGGCGGGTCCTACGAGCAGTACTTC.

This clone appeared a single time. The genes are TRBV15 and TRBJ2-5; D unresolved. The length of the CDR3 is 13 residues. V was clipped by 0 bases and J by 5 bases, with 7 bases between them. Germline CDR1 LNHNV, CDR2 YYDKDF (reference sequence). CDR3 in amino acids: CATSRDRFETQYF. CDR3 DNA sequence: TGTGCCACCAGCAGAGACAGGTTTGAGACCCAGTACTTC. Together with reference TRBV15 and TRBJ2-5, the CDR3 gives the full variable domain: DAMVIQNPRYQVTQFGKPVTLSCSQTLNHNVMYWYQQKSSQAPKLLFHYYDKDFNNEADTPDNFQSRRPNTSFCFLDIRSPGLGDTAMYLCATSRDRFETQYFGPGTRLLVL.

The chain links TRBV5-6 to TRBJ2-7, with 10 nucleotides matching TRBD1. The CDR3 consists of 12 residues. With V trimmed by 6 bases and J by 6 bases, 3 bases remained unmatched. Per germline, CDR1 SGHDT and CDR2 YYEEEE. The DNA for the CDR3 is TGTGCCAGCACCGGGGACAGGGGCGAGCAGTACTTC. It translates to CASTGDRGEQYF.

The chain is built from TRBV7-9 and TRBJ2-7, with 11 bases lining up with TRBD1. The CDR3 has 15 amino acids. Unmatched junction bases numbered 3, after V lost 5 bases and J lost 0 bases. Germline V gene lookup returns CDR1 SEHNR and CDR2 FQNEAQ (reference sequence). The CDR3 bases are TGTGCCAGCAGCGGACAGGGGGCGAGCTCCTACGAGCAGTACTTC. Translating it yields CASSGQGASSYEQYF.

The chain has TRBV9 and TRBJ2-5; D is possibly TRBD1 (6 bases). The CDR3 is 14 amino acids. V was shortened by 0 bases and J by 0 bases, with 6 bases between the two germline ends. The germline gives CDR1 SGDLS, CDR2 YYNGEE. DNA for the CDR3: TGTGCCAGCAGCGTAGGGACAGACCAAGAGACCCAGTACTTC. This sequence encodes CASSVGTDQETQYF.

This clone was detected only once. The chain has TRBV7-6 and TRBJ1-2, with unresolved D. The CDR3 consists of 15 residues. Germline loops: CDR1 SGHVS, CDR2 FNYEAQ. V lost 2 bases to trimming and J lost 0 bases, with 10 bases between them. This CDR3 reads CASSLFPGTNYGYTF. The DNA of the CDR3 is TGTGCCAGCAGCTTATTTCCCGGCACTAACTATGGCTACACCTTC.